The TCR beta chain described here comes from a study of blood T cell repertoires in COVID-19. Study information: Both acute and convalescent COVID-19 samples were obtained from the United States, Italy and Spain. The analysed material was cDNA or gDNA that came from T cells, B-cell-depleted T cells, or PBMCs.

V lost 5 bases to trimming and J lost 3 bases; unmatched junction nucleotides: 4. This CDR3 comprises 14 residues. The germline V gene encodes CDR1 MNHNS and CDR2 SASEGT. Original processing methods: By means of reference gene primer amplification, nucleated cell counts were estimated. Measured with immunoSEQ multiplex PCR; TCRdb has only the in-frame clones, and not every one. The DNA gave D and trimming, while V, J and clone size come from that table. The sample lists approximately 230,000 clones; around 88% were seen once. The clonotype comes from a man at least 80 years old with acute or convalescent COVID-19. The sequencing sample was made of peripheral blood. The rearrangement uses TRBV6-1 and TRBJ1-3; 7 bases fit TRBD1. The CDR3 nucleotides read TGTGCCAGCAGTCGGGACAGAGATGGAAACACCATATATTTT. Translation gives CASSRDRDGNTIYF.